The clone carrying this T cell receptor (beta chain) turned up a few times. As yet, its antigen is unknown. The data belong to a study of response to subunit inactivated influenza vaccine. Notes on the study in general: The study's authors posited that every seasonal influenza vaccination enlists few new T cells.

Germline loops: CDR1 SGHTA, CDR2 FQGNSA. Trimming at V came to 2 bases and at J to 0 bases, leaving 4 bases not matched to a gene. The CDR3 covers 15 residues. TCRdb ran MiXCR on the RT-PCR reads and lists one entry per CDR3 protein. The sample has hundreds of thousands of distinct CDR3 sequences; 11% are singletons. This chain joins TRBV7-2 and TRBJ2-7; 7 bases are shared with TRBD2. The sequence derives from a man aged 50 to 59 who received an inactivated influenza vaccine. The source was PBMCs from blood, collected roughly 46 days after vaccination. The CDR3 protein is CASSLRGEGSYEQYF. Here the CDR3 DNA reads TGTGCCAGCAGCTTAAGAGGGGAGGGCTCCTACGAGCAGTACTTC.